Listed below are T cell receptor beta chains from one sample, sequenced in a study of cytomegalovirus exposure and HLA in healthy donors. The assay was immunoSEQ multiplex PCR, and TCRdb's table has in-frame clones only and misses some. Of about 130,000 clones listed, around four fifths are singletons. Input material: PBMCs. These receptors were obtained from a woman aged 40 to 49 in good health and CMV-seropositive. CDR3s include the opening cysteine and the closing phenylalanine or tryptophan. The order of the fields is V gene, clone size, D gene, J gene, CDR3 protein, CDR3 DNA. The D gene is left open where the match is weak. A row's size may be missing; if present it is once, few, many or a size class.

v_call: TRBV29-1
clone_size: -
d_call: -
j_call: TRBJ2-7
cdr3_aa: CSVRRGTASYEQYF
cdr3_nt: TGCAGCGTTAGGCGAGGAACGGCATCCTACGAGCAGTACTTC

v_call: TRBV9
clone_size: -
d_call: -
j_call: TRBJ1-1
cdr3_aa: CASSASMYTEAFF
cdr3_nt: TGTGCCAGCAGCGCTAGTATGTACACTGAAGCTTTCTTT

v_call: TRBV6-6
clone_size: -
d_call: -
j_call: TRBJ1-2
cdr3_aa: CASSYPPGRQGYGYTF
cdr3_nt: TGTGCCAGCAGTTACCCACCGGGTCGGCAGGGTTATGGCTACACCTTC

v_call: TRBV28
clone_size: -
d_call: TRBD1
j_call: TRBJ1-5
cdr3_aa: CASSFEGDSLHF
cdr3_nt: TGTGCCAGCAGTTTCGAAGGGGACAGTCTCCATTTT

v_call: TRBV6-1
clone_size: -
d_call: -
j_call: TRBJ2-7
cdr3_aa: CASVGSGSYEQYF
cdr3_nt: TGTGCCAGCGTCGGGAGTGGTTCCTACGAGCAGTACTTC

v_call: TRBV29-1
clone_size: -
d_call: TRBD2
j_call: TRBJ2-1
cdr3_aa: CSAKLAGRGNEQFF
cdr3_nt: TGCAGCGCAAAACTAGCGGGTAGGGGCAATGAGCAGTTCTTC

v_call: TRBV7-9
clone_size: -
d_call: TRBD2
j_call: TRBJ2-1
cdr3_aa: CASSQDRLAGVYNEQFF
cdr3_nt: TGTGCCAGCAGCCAGGACAGGTTAGCGGGAGTCTACAATGAGCAGTTCTTC

v_call: TRBV30
clone_size: -
d_call: -
j_call: TRBJ2-5
cdr3_aa: CAWSENLQETQYF
cdr3_nt: TGTGCCTGGAGTGAGAACTTACAAGAGACCCAGTACTTC

v_call: TRBV28
clone_size: once
d_call: -
j_call: TRBJ1-1
cdr3_aa: CATTRGGGPEAFF
cdr3_nt: TGTGCCACCACAAGGGGGGGAGGCCCTGAAGCTTTCTTT

v_call: TRBV5-6
clone_size: -
d_call: -
j_call: TRBJ2-5
cdr3_aa: CASSSGVEEDQYF
cdr3_nt: TGTGCCAGCAGCTCCGGTGTTGAGGAGGACCAGTACTTC

v_call: TRBV10-3
clone_size: -
d_call: TRBD2
j_call: TRBJ2-7
cdr3_aa: CAIMASGSYSYEQYF
cdr3_nt: TGTGCCATCATGGCTAGCGGGTCCTACTCCTACGAGCAGTACTTC

v_call: TRBV25-1
clone_size: -
d_call: TRBD1
j_call: TRBJ2-1
cdr3_aa: CASSESGSGTDNEQFF
cdr3_nt: TGTGCCAGCAGTGAATCGGGCTCGGGGACAGACAATGAGCAGTTCTTC

v_call: TRBV4-1
clone_size: few
d_call: TRBD2
j_call: TRBJ2-1
cdr3_aa: CASSQDSSGGYNEQFF
cdr3_nt: TGTGCCAGCAGCCAAGATTCCAGCGGGGGGTACAATGAGCAGTTCTTC

v_call: TRBV27
clone_size: few
d_call: -
j_call: TRBJ1-1
cdr3_aa: CASRYSLEASNTEAFF
cdr3_nt: TGTGCCAGCAGATATTCGCTGGAGGCTTCGAACACTGAAGCTTTCTTT

v_call: TRBV29-1
clone_size: -
d_call: TRBD1
j_call: TRBJ2-7
cdr3_aa: CSVDTQGTYEQYF
cdr3_nt: TGCAGCGTTGATACACAGGGGACCTACGAGCAGTACTTC

v_call: TRBV12-2
clone_size: once
d_call: -
j_call: TRBJ1-2
cdr3_aa: CARRIVRDSPNYGYTF
cdr3_nt: TGTGCAAGGCGAATAGTCAGAGACAGCCCCAACTATGGCTACACCTTC

v_call: TRBV6-5
clone_size: -
d_call: -
j_call: TRBJ1-1
cdr3_aa: CASSPYPGHIEAFF
cdr3_nt: TGTGCCAGCAGTCCTTATCCGGGACATATTGAAGCTTTCTTT

v_call: TRBV13
clone_size: -
d_call: TRBD1
j_call: TRBJ2-7
cdr3_aa: CASSYDRDGEQYF
cdr3_nt: TGTGCCAGCAGCTACGACAGGGACGGGGAGCAGTACTTC

v_call: TRBV9
clone_size: -
d_call: -
j_call: TRBJ1-2
cdr3_aa: CASSPGSEDYGYTF
cdr3_nt: TGTGCCAGCAGCCCGGGTTCAGAGGACTATGGCTACACCTTC

v_call: TRBV5-8
clone_size: few
d_call: -
j_call: TRBJ2-5
cdr3_aa: CASSLLSVAETQYF
cdr3_nt: TGTGCCAGCAGCCTACTTTCTGTCGCAGAGACCCAGTACTTC

v_call: TRBV10-2
clone_size: -
d_call: -
j_call: TRBJ2-3
cdr3_aa: CASSEISVTNTDTQYF
cdr3_nt: TGCGCCAGCAGTGAGATTAGCGTTACGAACACAGATACGCAGTATTTT

v_call: TRBV11-1
clone_size: -
d_call: TRBD1
j_call: TRBJ2-2
cdr3_aa: CASSPRQGRSGELFF
cdr3_nt: TGTGCCAGCAGCCCAAGACAGGGGAGGTCCGGGGAGCTGTTTTTT

v_call: TRBV4-1
clone_size: few
d_call: TRBD2
j_call: TRBJ2-1
cdr3_aa: CASSQSPAGGPLDEQFF
cdr3_nt: TGCGCCAGCAGCCAATCTCCGGCGGGAGGGCCTTTGGATGAGCAGTTCTTC

v_call: TRBV28
clone_size: once
d_call: TRBD1
j_call: TRBJ1-2
cdr3_aa: CASSITGATYGYTF
cdr3_nt: TGTGCCAGCAGTATTACAGGGGCTACCTATGGCTACACCTTC

v_call: TRBV15
clone_size: -
d_call: -
j_call: TRBJ1-5
cdr3_aa: CATSRDYLGTAGSNQPQHF
cdr3_nt: TGTGCCACCAGCAGAGACTACCTCGGGACCGCGGGGAGCAATCAGCCCCAGCATTTT

v_call: TRBV6-5
clone_size: -
d_call: -
j_call: TRBJ2-7
cdr3_aa: CASSPLGHNSYEQYF
cdr3_nt: TGTGCCAGCAGCCCCCTGGGACACAACTCCTACGAGCAGTACTTC

v_call: TRBV19
clone_size: -
d_call: TRBD1
j_call: TRBJ2-7
cdr3_aa: CASSKGQGVHYEQYF
cdr3_nt: TGTGCCAGTAGTAAGGGACAGGGGGTCCATTACGAGCAGTACTTC

v_call: TRBV6-5
clone_size: -
d_call: TRBD1
j_call: TRBJ2-3
cdr3_aa: CASSYGQGALTDTQYF
cdr3_nt: TGTGCCAGCAGTTACGGACAGGGGGCTTTGACAGATACGCAGTATTTT

v_call: TRBV28
clone_size: once
d_call: -
j_call: TRBJ1-1
cdr3_aa: CASSSLGVAAFF
cdr3_nt: TGTGCCAGCAGTTCTTTAGGGGTCGCAGCTTTCTTT

v_call: TRBV5-1
clone_size: -
d_call: -
j_call: TRBJ2-3
cdr3_aa: CASSLRPEGETDTQYF
cdr3_nt: TGCGCCAGCAGCTTGAGACCGGAGGGAGAAACAGATACGCAGTATTTT

v_call: TRBV2
clone_size: -
d_call: TRBD1
j_call: TRBJ1-2
cdr3_aa: CASSWDRDNYGYTF
cdr3_nt: TGTGCCAGCAGTTGGGACAGGGATAACTATGGCTACACCTTC

v_call: TRBV5-1
clone_size: -
d_call: TRBD1
j_call: TRBJ1-2
cdr3_aa: CASSLVGQGAKGYTF
cdr3_nt: TGCGCCAGCAGCTTGGTGGGACAGGGGGCCAAGGGCTACACCTTC

v_call: TRBV7-9
clone_size: -
d_call: -
j_call: TRBJ2-7
cdr3_aa: CASSSHRESYEQYF
cdr3_nt: TGTGCCAGCAGCTCTCACAGGGAAAGCTACGAGCAGTACTTC

v_call: TRBV27
clone_size: -
d_call: TRBD1
j_call: TRBJ2-7
cdr3_aa: CATKERDRATGRVFEQYF
cdr3_nt: TGTGCCACCAAAGAGAGGGACAGGGCCACTGGGAGAGTCTTCGAGCAGTACTTC

v_call: TRBV7-3
clone_size: -
d_call: TRBD2
j_call: TRBJ2-7
cdr3_aa: CASSLTVSHRGGSTSGRDTYEQYF
cdr3_nt: TGTGCCAGCAGCTTAACGGTCTCCCATCGAGGTGGTTCGACTAGCGGGAGGGACACCTACGAGCAGTACTTC

v_call: TRBV30
clone_size: -
d_call: TRBD2
j_call: TRBJ2-1
cdr3_aa: CAWSPGTSSYNEQFF
cdr3_nt: TGTGCCTGGAGTCCAGGGACTAGCTCCTACAATGAGCAGTTCTTC

v_call: TRBV1
clone_size: -
d_call: -
j_call: TRBJ1-5
cdr3_aa: CTSSQGRDRGTRGNQPQHF
cdr3_nt: TGCACCAGCAGCCAAGGGAGGGACAGGGGGACGAGGGGCAATCAGCCCCAGCATTTT

v_call: TRBV2
clone_size: -
d_call: TRBD2
j_call: TRBJ2-1
cdr3_aa: CASSETSSGAYNEQFF
cdr3_nt: TGTGCCAGCAGTGAAACGTCTAGCGGGGCCTACAATGAGCAGTTCTTC

v_call: TRBV28
clone_size: once
d_call: TRBD2
j_call: TRBJ2-7
cdr3_aa: CASSYPTSGISYEQYF
cdr3_nt: TGTGCCAGCAGTTATCCGACTAGCGGGATCTCCTACGAGCAGTACTTC

v_call: TRBV5-1
clone_size: -
d_call: TRBD1
j_call: TRBJ2-5
cdr3_aa: CASSERTGFTMRETQYF
cdr3_nt: TGCGCCAGCAGCGAGAGGACAGGGTTTACTATGCGGGAGACCCAGTACTTC

v_call: TRBV28
clone_size: few
d_call: TRBD2
j_call: TRBJ2-5
cdr3_aa: CASSTTGTKETQYF
cdr3_nt: TGTGCCAGCAGTACAACCGGGACTAAAGAGACCCAGTACTTC

v_call: TRBV19
clone_size: -
d_call: TRBD1
j_call: TRBJ2-7
cdr3_aa: CASSIDPTGVEQYF
cdr3_nt: TGTGCCAGTAGTATAGACCCGACAGGGGTCGAGCAGTACTTC

v_call: TRBV12-5
clone_size: -
d_call: TRBD1
j_call: TRBJ1-2
cdr3_aa: CATRGRSNYGYTF
cdr3_nt: TGTGCTACTAGGGGGCGCTCTAACTATGGCTACACCTTC

v_call: TRBV7-2
clone_size: few
d_call: TRBD2
j_call: TRBJ2-1
cdr3_aa: CATGRELRDEQFF
cdr3_nt: TGTGCCACGGGGCGGGAGCTCCGGGATGAGCAGTTCTTC

v_call: TRBV6-1
clone_size: once
d_call: -
j_call: TRBJ1-4
cdr3_aa: CASSERQVATNEKLFF
cdr3_nt: TGTGCCAGCAGCGAAAGACAGGTTGCAACTAATGAAAAACTGTTTTTT

v_call: TRBV5-4
clone_size: -
d_call: -
j_call: TRBJ2-3
cdr3_aa: CASSSPGTDTQYF
cdr3_nt: TGTGCCAGCAGTTCGCCGGGCACAGATACGCAGTATTTT